The 6 T cell receptor beta chains below come from one sample, sequenced in a study of tumor-infiltrating lymphocytes in primary liver carcinoma. The blood RNA (from unsorted whole blood) was obtained, and germline DNA was also extracted. From around 500 ng of total RNA, TCR beta-specific cDNA was reverse-transcribed using a constant-region primer. Three nested multiplex PCR rounds of slightly modified ARM-PCR generated TCR beta libraries. The study ran its first two PCR rounds for roughly 10 cycles each, using TRBV1-TRBV30 forward primers and a C-beta reverse primer. TCRdb analysed the multiplex PCR reads with MiXCR anew, one entry per CDR3 protein. Of around 330,000 distinct CDR3 sequences listed, 65% were seen once; the top ten hold about 9.4%. Sequenced sample: peripheral blood. These receptors were taken from a man in his forties with primary liver carcinoma and hepatitis B virus infection.

For this clonotype: Mismatch with germline at one junction end may stem from a read error. The genes are TRBV30 and TRBJ2-3; unclear D gene. Germline CDR1 GTSNPN, CDR2 SVGIG (reference sequence). This CDR3 has 13 amino acids. The CDR3 DNA reads TGTGCCCGGAGTCAGGTTCTCACAGATACGCAGTATTTT. Protein: CARSQVLTDTQYF.

A note on this clonotype: One junction end disagrees with the germline gene, perhaps due to a read error. The rearrangement joins TRBV30 to TRBJ2-4; either TRBD1 or TRBD2 may supply D (5 bases each). Per the germline V gene, CDR1 is GTSNPN and CDR2 is SVGIG (reference sequence). There are 15 residues in the CDR3. CDR3 in DNA: TGTGCCTGCAGTGTATACGGGGCCCAAGGAAACATTCAGTACTTC. Its protein product is CACSVYGAQGNIQYF.

Concerning this clonotype: The conserved phenylalanine or tryptophan is not found at the CDR3 terminus, so this likely reflects a read error. The genes are TRBV29-1 and TRBJ1-4, with D possibly matching TRBD1 (5 bases). The CDR3 runs 12 residues. Germline V gene lookup returns CDR1 SQVTM and CDR2 ANQGSEA. The V end was cut by 7 bases, the J end by 2 bases, with 8 bases between. Here the CDR3 DNA reads TGCAGCGGAGGGGTGACTAATGAAAAACTGTTTTTG. This sequence encodes CSGGVTNEKLFL.

V gene TRBV6-2 or TRBV6-3 combines with J gene TRBJ2-1, with D perhaps matching TRBD1 (6 bases). Germline V gene lookup returns CDR1 MNHEY and CDR2 SVGEGT. V was trimmed by 2 bases and J by 7 bases, leaving 12 bases between them. The CDR3 has 14 amino acids. The DNA of the CDR3 is TGTGCCAGCAGTTACAGCAGGGACATGAATGAGCAGTTCTTC. This encodes CASSYSRDMNEQFF.

DNA for the CDR3: TGTGCCAGCAGCCCCGCGGGGGCTAGTTGGGCGTCTCCTGAGCAGTTCTTC. It is translated as CASSPAGASWASPEQFF. The J gene is TRBJ2-1, the V gene TRBV5-5, with D possibly matching TRBD2 (7 bases). Trimming removed 4 bases from V and 9 bases from J, with 26 bases in between. CDR1 and CDR2 (germline): SGHKS, YYEKEE (reference sequence). The CDR3 consists of 17 residues. Together with reference TRBV5-5 and TRBJ2-1, the CDR3 gives the full variable domain: DAGVTQSPTHLIKTRGQQVTLRCSPISGHKSVSWYQQVLGQGPQFIFQYYEKEERGRGNFPDRFSARQFPNYSSELNVNALLLGDSALYLCASSPAGASWASPEQFFGPGTRLTVL.

This clonotype was detected only once. The genes are TRBV6-1 and TRBJ2-3; 7 positions agree with TRBD2. CDR3 length: 13 amino acids. Germline lookup yields CDR1 MNHNS and CDR2 SASEGT. Here the CDR3 reads CDNMEGGPNTQYF. In DNA, the CDR3 is TGTGACAACATGGAGGGAGGGCCTAATACGCAGTATTTT.